This record concerns one T cell receptor (beta chain) sequence. Which antigen it targets is not known. No much larger clone exists at a distance of one base, and base qualities are not known. This specimen belongs to a study of cytomegalovirus exposure and HLA in healthy donors (dated by TCRdb to about 2017). Background on the whole study: According to a later analysis, one platform produced both the 100 to 150 validation repertoires and the approximately 660 repertoires of the first cohort. The study was designed to test whether signatures of past pathogen exposure could be identified by cataloging public T cell receptors. Along with the approximately 700-subject first cohort, a separate validation cohort of 120 different subjects was used. The study combined high-throughput TCR immunosequencing, statistical association of individual TCRs with disease status, and machine learning to predict cytomegalovirus infection status.

The method was the immunoSEQ multiplex PCR assay. On the study's bioinformatics: To diagnose cytomegalovirus status from the catalog of TCR beta chain sequences, a statistical classification framework was built. As stored in TCRdb, this immuneACCESS dataset retains in-frame rearrangements with V and J assigned. A fraction of the clones does not appear; measured against another copy, unresolved V genes explain less than half of the discrepancy, and the remainder lacks a known reason. The DNA was the basis for D and trimming; V, J and clone size are from that table. The sample profile shows 120,000 or so clones; more than 95% of them were found once. The ten largest account for 1.5% to 2% of the sample. V loses 7 bases, J loses 5 bases, and the germline ends lie 20 bases apart. Including the terminal cysteine and phenylalanine, the CDR3 comprises 15 residues. Only CDR3 DNA is held: 45 bases, read in frame from base 1. Via the germline V gene, CDR1 is LGHNA and CDR2 YSLEER.

Donors formed part of the validation cohort, which comprised over a hundred subjects and was distinct from the first cohort of under 750 subjects. Overall results and qualifications from the work: It was suggested by the authors that the approach could potentially be generalized to other disease states and immunological phenotypes. In vitro tests confirmed that a few of the cytomegalovirus-associated TCR beta chains recognize cytomegalovirus antigens. A later analysis found that TCRs clustered in the first cohort also tended to co-occur in the roughly 120 validation repertoires, with just under 95% of cluster scores above 0. A total of roughly 160 TCR beta chains were listed by the study as associated with cytomegalovirus. A later analysis had no HLA typing for the validation cohort, so co-occurrence there was scored across all 120 repertoires. The classifier was reported to diagnose cytomegalovirus status with high specificity and sensitivity in both the original cohort and the validation cohort. While some public TCRs were present in many individuals, most TCR sequences turned up only very rarely across donors.

The rearrangement combines TRBV4-3 with TRBJ1-1, with TRBD1 tentatively as D gene (6 bases match). This TCR derives from a man between 18 and 35 years old in good health and CMV-seronegative. Sequenced material: PBMCs. The CDR3 amino acid sequence is: CASMPHYRVGTEAFF. The nucleotide sequence reads as follows: TGCGCCAGCATGCCTCACTACAGGGTAGGGACTGAAGCTTTCTTT.